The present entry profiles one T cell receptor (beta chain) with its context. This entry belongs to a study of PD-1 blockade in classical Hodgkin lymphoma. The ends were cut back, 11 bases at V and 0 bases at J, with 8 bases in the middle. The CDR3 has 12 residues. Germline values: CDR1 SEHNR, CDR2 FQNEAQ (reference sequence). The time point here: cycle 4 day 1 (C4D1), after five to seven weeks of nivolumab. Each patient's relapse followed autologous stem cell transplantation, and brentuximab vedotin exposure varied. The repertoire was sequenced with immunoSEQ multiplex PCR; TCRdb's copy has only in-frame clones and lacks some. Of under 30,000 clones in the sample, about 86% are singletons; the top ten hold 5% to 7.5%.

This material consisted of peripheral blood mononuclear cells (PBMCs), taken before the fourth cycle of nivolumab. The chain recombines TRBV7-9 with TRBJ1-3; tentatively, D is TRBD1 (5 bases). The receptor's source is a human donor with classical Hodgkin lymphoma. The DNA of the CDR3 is TGTGCCGCCGGGGGCTCTGGAAACACCATATATTTT. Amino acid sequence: CAAGGSGNTIYF.